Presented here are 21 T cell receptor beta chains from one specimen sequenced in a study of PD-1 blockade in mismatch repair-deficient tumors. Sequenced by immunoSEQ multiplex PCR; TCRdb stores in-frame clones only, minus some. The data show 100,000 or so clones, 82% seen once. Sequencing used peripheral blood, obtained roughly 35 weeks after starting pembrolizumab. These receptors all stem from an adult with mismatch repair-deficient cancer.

The CDR3 sequence is CASSLEATGLSLDEQFF. DNA of the CDR3: TGTGCCAGCAGCTTAGAGGCGACGGGACTCTCCCTCGATGAGCAGTTCTTC. The V call is TRBV7-2, the J call TRBJ2-1; perhaps TRBD2 as D (6 bases). CDR3 length equals 17 residues. Germline CDR1 and CDR2: SGHTA and FQGNSA. V lost 1 base and J 8 bases, leaving 21 bases between the germline ends. Supplemented by reference TRBV7-2 and TRBJ2-1, the full variable domain reads GAGVSQSPSNKVTEKGKDVELRCDPISGHTALYWYRQSLGQGLEFLIYFQGNSAPDKSGLPSDRFSAERTGGSVSTLTIQRTQQEDSAVYLCASSLEATGLSLDEQFFGPGTRLTVL.

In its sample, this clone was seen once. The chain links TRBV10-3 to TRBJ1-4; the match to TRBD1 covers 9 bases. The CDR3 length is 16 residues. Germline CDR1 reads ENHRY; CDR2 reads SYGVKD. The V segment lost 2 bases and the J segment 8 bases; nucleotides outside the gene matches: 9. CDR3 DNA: TGTGCCATCAGTGAGACAGGGGGCCCAACACCGGAAAAACTGTTTTTT. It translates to CAISETGGPTPEKLFF.

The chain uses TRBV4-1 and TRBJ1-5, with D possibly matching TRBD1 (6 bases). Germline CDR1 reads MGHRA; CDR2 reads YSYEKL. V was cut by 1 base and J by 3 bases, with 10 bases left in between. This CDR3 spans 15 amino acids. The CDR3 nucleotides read TGCGCCAGCAGCCAAGGGGACATGATCAATCAGCCCCAGCATTTT. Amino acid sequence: CASSQGDMINQPQHF.

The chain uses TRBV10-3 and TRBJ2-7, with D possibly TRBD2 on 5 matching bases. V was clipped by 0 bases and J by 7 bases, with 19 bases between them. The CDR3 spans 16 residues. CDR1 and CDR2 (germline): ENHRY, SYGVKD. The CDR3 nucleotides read TGTGCCATCAGTGAGTCGGGGAGCGGTGTTCCATTGGAGCAGTACTTC. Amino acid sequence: CAISESGSGVPLEQYF.

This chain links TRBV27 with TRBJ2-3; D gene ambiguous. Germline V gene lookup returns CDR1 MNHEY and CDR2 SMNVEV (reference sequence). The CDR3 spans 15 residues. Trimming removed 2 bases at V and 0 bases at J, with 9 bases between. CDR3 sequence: CASSLIAVSTDTQYF. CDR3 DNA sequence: TGTGCCAGCAGTTTAATAGCCGTTAGCACAGATACGCAGTATTTT.

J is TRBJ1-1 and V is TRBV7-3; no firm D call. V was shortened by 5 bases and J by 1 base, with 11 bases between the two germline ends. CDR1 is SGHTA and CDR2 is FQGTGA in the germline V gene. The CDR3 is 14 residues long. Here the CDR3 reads CASSLRAGNTEAFF. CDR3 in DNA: TGTGCCAGCAGCCTCCGTGCAGGGAACACTGAAGCTTTCTTT.

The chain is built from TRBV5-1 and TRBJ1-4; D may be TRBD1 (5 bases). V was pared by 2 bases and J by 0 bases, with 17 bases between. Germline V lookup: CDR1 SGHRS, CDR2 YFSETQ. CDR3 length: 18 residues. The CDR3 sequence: CASSFGAGVPATNEKLFF. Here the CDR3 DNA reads TGCGCCAGCAGCTTTGGGGCTGGGGTGCCCGCAACTAATGAAAAACTGTTTTTT. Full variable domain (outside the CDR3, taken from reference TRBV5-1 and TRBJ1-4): KAGVTQTPRYLIKTRGQQVTLSCSPISGHRSVSWYQQTPGQGLQFLFEYFSETQRNKGNFPGRFSGRQFSNSRSEMNVSTLELGDSALYLCASSFGAGVPATNEKLFFGSGTQLSVL.

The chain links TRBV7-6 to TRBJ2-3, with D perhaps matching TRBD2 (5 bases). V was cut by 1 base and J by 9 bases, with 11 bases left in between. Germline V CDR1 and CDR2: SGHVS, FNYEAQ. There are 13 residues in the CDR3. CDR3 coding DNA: TGTGCCAGCAGCTTAGGACGGGATGGGACGCAGTATTTT. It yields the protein CASSLGRDGTQYF.

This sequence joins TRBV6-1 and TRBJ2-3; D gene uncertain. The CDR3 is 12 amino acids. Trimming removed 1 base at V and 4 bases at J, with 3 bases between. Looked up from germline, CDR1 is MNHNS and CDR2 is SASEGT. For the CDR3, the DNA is TGTGCCAGCAGTGAAGGGGCAGATACGCAGTATTTT. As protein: CASSEGADTQYF.

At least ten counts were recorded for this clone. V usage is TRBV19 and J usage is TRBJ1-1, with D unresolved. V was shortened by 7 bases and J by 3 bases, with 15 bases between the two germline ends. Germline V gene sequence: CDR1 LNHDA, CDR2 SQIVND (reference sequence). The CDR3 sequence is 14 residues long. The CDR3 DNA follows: TGTGCCAGTAAGTCCCCAGGATTACACACTGAAGCTTTCTTT. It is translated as CASKSPGLHTEAFF. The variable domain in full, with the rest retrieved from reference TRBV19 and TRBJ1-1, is DGGITQSPKYLFRKEGQNVTLSCEQNLNHDAMYWYRQDPGQGLRLIYYSQIVNDFQKGDIAEGYSVSREKKESFPLTVTSAQKNPTAFYLCASKSPGLHTEAFFGQGTRLTVV.

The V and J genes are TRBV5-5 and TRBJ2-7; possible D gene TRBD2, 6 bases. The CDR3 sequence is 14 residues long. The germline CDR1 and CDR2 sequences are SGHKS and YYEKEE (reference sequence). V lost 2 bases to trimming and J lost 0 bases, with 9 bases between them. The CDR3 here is CASSFPRGSYEQYF. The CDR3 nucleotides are TGTGCCAGCAGCTTCCCGCGGGGCTCCTACGAGCAGTACTTC.

The CDR3, as DNA: TGTGCCAGCAGCTTACCTTCGGGGGCGGGACAGGGATTCACCGGGGAGCTGTTTTTT. As protein: CASSLPSGAGQGFTGELFF. The rearrangement uses TRBV7-9 and TRBJ2-2, with TRBD1 matching over 9 bases. Germline trimming cut 2 bases from V and 4 bases from J; bases unmatched to any gene: 14. The CDR3 runs 19 residues. The germline gives CDR1 SEHNR, CDR2 FQNEAQ (reference sequence).

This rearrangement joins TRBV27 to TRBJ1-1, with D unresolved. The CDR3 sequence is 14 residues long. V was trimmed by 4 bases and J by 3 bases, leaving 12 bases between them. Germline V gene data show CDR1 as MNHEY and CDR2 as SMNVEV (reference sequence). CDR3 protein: CASSWQEGDTEAFF. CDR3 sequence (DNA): TGTGCCAGCAGTTGGCAGGAGGGTGACACTGAAGCTTTCTTT.

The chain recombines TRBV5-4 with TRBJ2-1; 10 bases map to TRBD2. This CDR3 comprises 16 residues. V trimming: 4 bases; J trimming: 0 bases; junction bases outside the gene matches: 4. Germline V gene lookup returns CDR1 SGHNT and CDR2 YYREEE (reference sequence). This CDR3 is CASSPASGSSYNEQFF. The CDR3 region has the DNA TGTGCCAGCAGCCCCGCTAGCGGGAGCTCCTACAATGAGCAGTTCTTC. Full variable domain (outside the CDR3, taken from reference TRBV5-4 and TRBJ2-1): ETGVTQSPTHLIKTRGQQVTLRCSSQSGHNTVSWYQQALGQGPQFIFQYYREEENGRGNFPPRFSGLQFPNYSSELNVNALELDDSALYLCASSPASGSSYNEQFFGPGTRLTVL.

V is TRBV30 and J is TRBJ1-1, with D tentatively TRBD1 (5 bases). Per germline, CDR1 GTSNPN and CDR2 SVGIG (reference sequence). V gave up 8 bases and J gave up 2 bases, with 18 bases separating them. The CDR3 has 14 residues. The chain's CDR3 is CAGGSGADNTEAFF. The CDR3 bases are TGTGCCGGAGGCAGTGGGGCGGATAACACTGAAGCTTTCTTT. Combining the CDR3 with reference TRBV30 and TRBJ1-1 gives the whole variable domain SQTIHQWPATLVQPVGSPLSLECTVEGTSNPNLYWYRQAAGRGLQLLFYSVGIGQISSEVPQNLSASRPQDRQFILSSKKLLLSDSGFYLCAGGSGADNTEAFFGQGTRLTVV.

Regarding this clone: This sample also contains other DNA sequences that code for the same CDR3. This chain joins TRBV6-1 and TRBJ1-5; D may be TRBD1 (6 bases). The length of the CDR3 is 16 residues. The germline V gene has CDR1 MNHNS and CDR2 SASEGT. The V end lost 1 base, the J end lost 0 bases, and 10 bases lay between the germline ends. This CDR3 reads CASSEGTVYSNQPQHF. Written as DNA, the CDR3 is TGTGCCAGCAGTGAAGGGACAGTCTATAGCAATCAGCCCCAGCATTTT.

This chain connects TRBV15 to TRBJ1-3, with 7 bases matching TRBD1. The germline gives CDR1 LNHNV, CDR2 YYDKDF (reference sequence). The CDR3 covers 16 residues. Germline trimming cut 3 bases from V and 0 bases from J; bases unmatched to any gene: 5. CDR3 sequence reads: CATSRAQGSSGNTIYF. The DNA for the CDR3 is TGTGCCACCAGCAGGGCACAGGGGAGCTCTGGAAACACCATATATTTT.

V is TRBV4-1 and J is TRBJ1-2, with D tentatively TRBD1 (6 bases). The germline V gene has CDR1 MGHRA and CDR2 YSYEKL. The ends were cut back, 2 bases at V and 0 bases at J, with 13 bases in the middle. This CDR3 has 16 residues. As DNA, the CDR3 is TGCGCCAGCAGCCAAAGAAGGACAGAATCTAACTATGGCTACACCTTC. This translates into CASSQRRTESNYGYTF.

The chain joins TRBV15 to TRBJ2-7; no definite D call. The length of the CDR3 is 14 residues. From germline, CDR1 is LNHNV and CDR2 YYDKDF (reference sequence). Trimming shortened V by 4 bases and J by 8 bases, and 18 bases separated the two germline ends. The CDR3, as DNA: TGTGCCACCAGCAATTTGAGCCCCCCCGGACAGCAGTACTTC. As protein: CATSNLSPPGQQYF.

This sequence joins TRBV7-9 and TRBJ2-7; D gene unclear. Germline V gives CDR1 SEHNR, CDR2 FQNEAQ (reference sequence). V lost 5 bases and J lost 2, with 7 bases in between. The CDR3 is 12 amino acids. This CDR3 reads CASSPTAYEQYF. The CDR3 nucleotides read TGTGCCAGCAGCCCGACTGCCTACGAGCAGTACTTC.

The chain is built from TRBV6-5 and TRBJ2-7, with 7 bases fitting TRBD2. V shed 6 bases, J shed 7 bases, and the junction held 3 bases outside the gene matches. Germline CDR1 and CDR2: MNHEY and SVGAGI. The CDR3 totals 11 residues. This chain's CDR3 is CASSERDEQYF. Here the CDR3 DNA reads TGTGCCAGCAGCGAGCGGGATGAGCAGTACTTC.